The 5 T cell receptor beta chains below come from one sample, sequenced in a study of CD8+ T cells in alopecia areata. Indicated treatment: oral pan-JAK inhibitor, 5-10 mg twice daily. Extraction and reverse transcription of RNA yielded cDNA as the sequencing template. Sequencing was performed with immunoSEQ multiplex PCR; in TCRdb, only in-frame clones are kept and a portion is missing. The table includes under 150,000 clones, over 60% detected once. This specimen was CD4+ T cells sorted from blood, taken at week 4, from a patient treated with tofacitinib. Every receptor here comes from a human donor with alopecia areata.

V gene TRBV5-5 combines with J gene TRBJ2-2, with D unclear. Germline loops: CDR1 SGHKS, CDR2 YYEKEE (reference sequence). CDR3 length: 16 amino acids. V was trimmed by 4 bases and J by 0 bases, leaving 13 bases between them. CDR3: CASSVRLGTNTGELFF. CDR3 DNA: TGTGCCAGCAGCGTGAGACTTGGGACGAACACCGGGGAGCTGTTTTTT.

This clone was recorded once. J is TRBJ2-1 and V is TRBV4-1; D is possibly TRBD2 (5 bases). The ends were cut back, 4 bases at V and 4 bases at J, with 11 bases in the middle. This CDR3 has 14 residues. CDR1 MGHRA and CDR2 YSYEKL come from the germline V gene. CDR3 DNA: TGCGCCAGCAGCCCTGGGGAGCTGTACAATGAGCAGTTCTTC. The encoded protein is CASSPGELYNEQFF.

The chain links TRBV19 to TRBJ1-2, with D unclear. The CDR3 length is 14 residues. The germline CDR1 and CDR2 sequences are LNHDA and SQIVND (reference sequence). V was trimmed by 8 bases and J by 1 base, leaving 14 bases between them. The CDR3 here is CASERIANNYGYTF. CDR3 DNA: TGTGCCAGTGAGAGAATCGCAAATAACTATGGCTACACCTTC.

The CDR3 DNA sequence: TGCAGCGTCCAGGAGGGGGCGGGGACCCAGTACTTC. This codes for CSVQEGAGTQYF. This chain joins TRBV29-1 and TRBJ2-5; a possible D gene is TRBD1 (7 bases). Deletions cut 6 bases from V and 7 bases from J, with 15 bases between. This CDR3 has 12 amino acids. Per the germline V gene, CDR1 is SQVTM and CDR2 is ANQGSEA.

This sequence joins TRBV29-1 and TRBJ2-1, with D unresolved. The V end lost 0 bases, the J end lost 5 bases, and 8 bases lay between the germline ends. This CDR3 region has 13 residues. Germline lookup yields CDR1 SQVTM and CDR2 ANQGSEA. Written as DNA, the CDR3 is TGCAGCGTTGAAGAAATACCCAACAATGAGCAGTTCTTC. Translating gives CSVEEIPNNEQFF.